The sequence of this TCR beta chain was determined in a study of response to subunit inactivated influenza vaccine. Findings of the study overall: Few additional T cells are recruited per seasonal influenza vaccination, authors suggested.

From the RT-PCR reads, TCRdb called clonotypes with MiXCR, one entry per CDR3 protein. In the table there are hundreds of thousands of distinct CDR3 sequences, around 13% of which are singletons. This clonotype was counted between two and nine times. Its cognate antigen is unknown. The germline gene is not matched at one end of the junction; a read error may be the cause. The CDR3 has 14 amino acids. Germline lookup yields CDR1 MDHEN and CDR2 SYDVKM. The rearrangement joins TRBV28 to TRBJ2-3; D is possibly TRBD1 or TRBD2 (5 bases each). Sequenced here: PBMCs from blood, sampled less than 15 days before vaccination. This TCR was sampled from a man in his forties or fifties who received an inactivated influenza vaccine. The CDR3 coding sequence is TGTGCCAGCAGTCCTGGGGCTAGCAGAGATACGCAGTATTTT. It is translated as CASSPGASRDTQYF. Supplemented by reference TRBV28 and TRBJ2-3, the full variable domain reads DVKVTQSSRYLVKRTGEKVFLECVQDMDHENMFWYRQDPGLGLRLIYFSYDVKMKEKGDIPEGYSVSREKKERFSLILESASTNQTSMYLCASSPGASRDTQYFGPGTRLTVL.